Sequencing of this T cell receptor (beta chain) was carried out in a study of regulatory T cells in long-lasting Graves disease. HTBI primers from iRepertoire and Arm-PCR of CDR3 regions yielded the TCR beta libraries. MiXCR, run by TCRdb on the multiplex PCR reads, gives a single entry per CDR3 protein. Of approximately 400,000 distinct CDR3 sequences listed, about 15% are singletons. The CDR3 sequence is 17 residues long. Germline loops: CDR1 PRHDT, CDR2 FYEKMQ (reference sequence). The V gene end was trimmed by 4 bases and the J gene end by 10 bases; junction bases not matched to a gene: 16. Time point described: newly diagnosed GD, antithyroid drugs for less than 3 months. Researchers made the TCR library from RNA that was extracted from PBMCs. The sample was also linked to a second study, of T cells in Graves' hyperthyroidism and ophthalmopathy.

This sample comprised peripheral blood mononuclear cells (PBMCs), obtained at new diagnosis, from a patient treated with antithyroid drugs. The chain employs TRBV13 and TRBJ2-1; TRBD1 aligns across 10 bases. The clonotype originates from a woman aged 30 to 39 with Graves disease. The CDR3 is CASSSWGPGTGEEEQFF. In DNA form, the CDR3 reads TGTGCCAGCAGCTCCTGGGGTCCTGGGACAGGGGAGGAGGAGCAGTTCTTC.